This TCR beta chain was sequenced in a study of shared clonotypes between healthy human individuals. General observations from the study: Naive subsets tended to show greater estimated richness than memory subsets.

For this clone: As yet, its antigen is unknown.

This CDR3 comprises 16 residues. The V gene's germline CDR1 is LNHDA and CDR2 SQIVND (reference sequence). V gave up 2 bases and J gave up 1 base, with 12 bases separating them. It was at deep level that the assay was run. Sequenced by immunoSEQ multiplex PCR; TCRdb stores in-frame clones only, minus some. Here the sample spans about a million clones, approximately 70% being singletons. Researchers partitioned CD4+ cells into CD45RA+ naive and CD45RA-negative memory subsets. V usage is TRBV19 and J usage is TRBJ1-5; maybe TRBD1 (5 bases). The receptor's source is a man aged 18-30 years in good health. The material sequenced was memory CD4+ T cells sorted from blood. Described subset: CD45RA-negative fraction. This CDR3 is CASSIRSGASNQPQHF. CDR3 nucleotide sequence: TGTGCCAGTAGTATAAGGTCCGGGGCAAGCAATCAGCCCCAGCATTTT.